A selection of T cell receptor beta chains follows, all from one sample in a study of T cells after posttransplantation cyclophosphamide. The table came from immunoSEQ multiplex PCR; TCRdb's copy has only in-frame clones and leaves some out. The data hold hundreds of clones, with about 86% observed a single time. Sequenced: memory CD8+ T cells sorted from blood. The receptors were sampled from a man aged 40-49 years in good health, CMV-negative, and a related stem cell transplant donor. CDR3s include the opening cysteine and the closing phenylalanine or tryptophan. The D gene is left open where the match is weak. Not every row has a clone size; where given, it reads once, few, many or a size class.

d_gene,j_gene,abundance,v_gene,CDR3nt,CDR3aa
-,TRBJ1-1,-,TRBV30,TGTGCCTGGATGGAGGGAAAAGCTTTCTTT,CAWMEGKAFF
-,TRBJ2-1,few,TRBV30,TGTGCCTGGAGGGGTCTAGCGCCGGTTGGGTTCTTC,CAWRGLAPVGFF
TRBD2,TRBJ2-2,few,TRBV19,TGTGCCTCCGCCCCCCTCCTAGCGGGAGTCGACACCGGGGAGCTGTTTTTT,CASAPLLAGVDTGELFF
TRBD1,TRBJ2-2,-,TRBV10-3,TGTGCCACCGCACAGGGGGCGCGCACCGGGGAGCTGTTTTTT,CATAQGARTGELFF
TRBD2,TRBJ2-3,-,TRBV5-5,TGTGCCAGCAGCTGGACTAGCGGGAGGACAGATACGCAGTATTTT,CASSWTSGRTDTQYF
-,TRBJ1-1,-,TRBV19,TGTGCCACACAGGCGGGGCCGAACACTGAAGCTTTCTTT,CATQAGPNTEAFF
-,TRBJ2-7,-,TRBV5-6,TGTGCCAGCAGCTCCAAATGGAGCTCCTACGAGCAGTACTTC,CASSSKWSSYEQYF
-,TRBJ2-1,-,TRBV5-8,TGTGCCAGCAGCTACTATACCTACAATGAGCAGTTCTTC,CASSYYTYNEQFF
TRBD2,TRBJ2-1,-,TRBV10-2,TGCGCCAGCAGTGACCCCACTAGCGGGAGGTACAATGAGCAGTTCTTC,CASSDPTSGRYNEQFF
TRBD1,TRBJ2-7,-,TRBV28,TGTGCCAGCAGTGCGGACAGGGGCTCCCGTTTCGAGCAGTACTTC,CASSADRGSRFEQYF
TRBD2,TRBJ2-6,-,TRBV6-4,TGTGCCAGCAGTGACTCGAGCGGGAGGGGGGCCAACGTCCTGACTTTC,CASSDSSGRGANVLTF
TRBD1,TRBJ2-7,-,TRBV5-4,TGTGCCAGCAGTTCCGGGACAGGGAATTTTTACGAGCAGTACTTC,CASSSGTGNFYEQYF
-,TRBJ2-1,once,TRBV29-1,TGCAGCGTTGAAACGAGCCTCCATCGCAAGTGGCAGTTCTTC,CSVETSLHRKWQFF
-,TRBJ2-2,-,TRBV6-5,TGTGCCAGCAGTTATTGGGGCACTACCGGGGAGCTGTTTTTT,CASSYWGTTGELFF
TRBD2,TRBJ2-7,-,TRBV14,TGTGCCAGCAGCCATAGGACTAGCGGGAACAATAACTACGAGCAGTACTTC,CASSHRTSGNNNYEQYF
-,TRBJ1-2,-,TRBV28,TGTGCCAGCAGTTTGTCTGGGGGCAATGGCTACACCTTC,CASSLSGGNGYTF
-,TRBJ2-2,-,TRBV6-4,TGTGCCAGCAGTGATAACCTACAGGGTCCCGGGGAGCTGTTTTTT,CASSDNLQGPGELFF
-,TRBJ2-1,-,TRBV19,TGTGCCAGTAGTATAGATCCCACGGCGGAACTCTCCTACAATGAGCAGTTCTTC,CASSIDPTAELSYNEQFF
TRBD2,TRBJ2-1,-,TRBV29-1,TGCAGCGTCCTGCGGGCGGGAGCATATGAGCAGTTCTTC,CSVLRAGAYEQFF
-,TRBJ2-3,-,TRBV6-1,TGTGCCAGCAGTGAAAAAGCGGAAAGCACAGATACGCAGTATTTT,CASSEKAESTDTQYF
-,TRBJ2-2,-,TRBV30,TGTGCCTGGATGGCTAGCGCTACGAACACCGGGGAGCTGTTTTTT,CAWMASATNTGELFF
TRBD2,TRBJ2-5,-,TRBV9,TGTGCCAGCAGCGTAGGGTCGGGAGGGCCCGATGAGACCCAGTACTTC,CASSVGSGGPDETQYF
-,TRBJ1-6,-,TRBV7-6,TGTGCCAGCAGCTTCGACAGTATGAATTCACCCCTCCACTTT,CASSFDSMNSPLHF
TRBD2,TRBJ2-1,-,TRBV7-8,TGTGCCAGCAGCTTAGGGGGACTACTAAATGAGCAGTTCTTC,CASSLGGLLNEQFF
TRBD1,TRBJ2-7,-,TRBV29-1,TGCAGCGTTGACCCTGTAGGGACAGGTAACGAGCAGTACTTC,CSVDPVGTGNEQYF
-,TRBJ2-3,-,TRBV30,TGTGCCTGGAGTGTAACGACGGGGACAGATACGCAGTATTTT,CAWSVTTGTDTQYF
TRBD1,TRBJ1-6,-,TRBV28,TGTGCCAGCAGTCTGACCGGGACAGGGGGTTCACCCCTCCACTTT,CASSLTGTGGSPLHF
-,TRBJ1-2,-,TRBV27,TGTGCCAGCAGTTTAGCAGGGGATAGCTATGGCTACACCTTC,CASSLAGDSYGYTF
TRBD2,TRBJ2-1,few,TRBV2,TGTGCCAGCAGTGCGACTAGCGGGAGGTCTTATGAGCAGTTCTTC,CASSATSGRSYEQFF
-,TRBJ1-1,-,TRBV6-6,TGTGCCAGCAGTTACGCTTCGACAGTGAACACTGAAGCTTTCTTT,CASSYASTVNTEAFF
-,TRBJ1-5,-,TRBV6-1,TGTGCCAGCAGTGAAGGGACAGACAATCAGCCCCAGCATTTT,CASSEGTDNQPQHF
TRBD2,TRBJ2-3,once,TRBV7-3,TGTGCCAGCAGCTTGGGACTAGCGGGAGGGCTCCCCACAGATACGCAGTATTTT,CASSLGLAGGLPTDTQYF